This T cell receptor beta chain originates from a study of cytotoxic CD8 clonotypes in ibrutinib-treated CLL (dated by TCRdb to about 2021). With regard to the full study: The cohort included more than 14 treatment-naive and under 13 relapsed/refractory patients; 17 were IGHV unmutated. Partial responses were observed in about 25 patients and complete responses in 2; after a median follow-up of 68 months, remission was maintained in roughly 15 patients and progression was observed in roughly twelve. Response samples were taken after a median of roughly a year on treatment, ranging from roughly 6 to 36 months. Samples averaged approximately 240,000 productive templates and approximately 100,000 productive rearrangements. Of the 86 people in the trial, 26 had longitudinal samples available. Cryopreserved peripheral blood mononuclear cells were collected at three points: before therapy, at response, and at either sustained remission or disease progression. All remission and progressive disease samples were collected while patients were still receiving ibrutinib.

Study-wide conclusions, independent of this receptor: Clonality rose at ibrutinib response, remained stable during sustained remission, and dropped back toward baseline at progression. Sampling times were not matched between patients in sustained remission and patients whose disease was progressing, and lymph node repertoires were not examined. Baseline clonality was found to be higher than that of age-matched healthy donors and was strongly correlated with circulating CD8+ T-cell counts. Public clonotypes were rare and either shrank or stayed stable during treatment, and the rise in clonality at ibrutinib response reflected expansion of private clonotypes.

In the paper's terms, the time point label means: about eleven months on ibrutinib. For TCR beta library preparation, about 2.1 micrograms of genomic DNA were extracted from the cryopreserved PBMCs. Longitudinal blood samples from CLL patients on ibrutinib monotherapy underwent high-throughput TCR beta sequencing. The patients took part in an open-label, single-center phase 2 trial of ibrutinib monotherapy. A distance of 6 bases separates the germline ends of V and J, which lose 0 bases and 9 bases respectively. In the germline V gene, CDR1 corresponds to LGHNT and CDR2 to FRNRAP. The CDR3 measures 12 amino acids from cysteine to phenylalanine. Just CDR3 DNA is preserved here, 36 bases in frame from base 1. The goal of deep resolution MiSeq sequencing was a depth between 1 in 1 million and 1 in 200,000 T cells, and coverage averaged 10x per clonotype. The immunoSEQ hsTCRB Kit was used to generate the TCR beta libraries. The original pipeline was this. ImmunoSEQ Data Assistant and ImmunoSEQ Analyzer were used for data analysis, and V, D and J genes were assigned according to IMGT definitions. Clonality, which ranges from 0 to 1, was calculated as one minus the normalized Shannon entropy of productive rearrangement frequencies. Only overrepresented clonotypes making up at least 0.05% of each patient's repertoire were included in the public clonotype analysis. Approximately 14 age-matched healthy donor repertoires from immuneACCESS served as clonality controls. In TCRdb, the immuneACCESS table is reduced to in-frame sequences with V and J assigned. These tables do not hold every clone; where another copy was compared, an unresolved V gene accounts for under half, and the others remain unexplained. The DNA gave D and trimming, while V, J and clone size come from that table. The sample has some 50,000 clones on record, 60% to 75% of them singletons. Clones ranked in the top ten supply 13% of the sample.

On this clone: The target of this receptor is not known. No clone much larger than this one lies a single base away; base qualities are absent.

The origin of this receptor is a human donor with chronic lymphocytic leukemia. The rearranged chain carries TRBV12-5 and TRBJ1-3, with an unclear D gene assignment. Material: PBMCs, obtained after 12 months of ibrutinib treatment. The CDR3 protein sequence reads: CASGLVDGTIYF. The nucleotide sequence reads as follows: TGTGCTAGTGGTTTGGTAGATGGCACCATATATTTT.